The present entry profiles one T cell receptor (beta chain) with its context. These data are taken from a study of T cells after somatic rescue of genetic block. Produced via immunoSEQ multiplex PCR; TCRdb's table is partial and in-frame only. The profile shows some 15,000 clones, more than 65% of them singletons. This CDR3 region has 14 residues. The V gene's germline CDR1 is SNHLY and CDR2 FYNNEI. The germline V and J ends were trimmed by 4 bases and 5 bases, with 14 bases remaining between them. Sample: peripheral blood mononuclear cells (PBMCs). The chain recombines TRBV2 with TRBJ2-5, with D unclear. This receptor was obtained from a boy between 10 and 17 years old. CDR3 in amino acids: CASSGTLVRETQYF. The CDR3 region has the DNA TGTGCCAGCAGTGGGACCCTAGTGAGGGAGACCCAGTACTTC.